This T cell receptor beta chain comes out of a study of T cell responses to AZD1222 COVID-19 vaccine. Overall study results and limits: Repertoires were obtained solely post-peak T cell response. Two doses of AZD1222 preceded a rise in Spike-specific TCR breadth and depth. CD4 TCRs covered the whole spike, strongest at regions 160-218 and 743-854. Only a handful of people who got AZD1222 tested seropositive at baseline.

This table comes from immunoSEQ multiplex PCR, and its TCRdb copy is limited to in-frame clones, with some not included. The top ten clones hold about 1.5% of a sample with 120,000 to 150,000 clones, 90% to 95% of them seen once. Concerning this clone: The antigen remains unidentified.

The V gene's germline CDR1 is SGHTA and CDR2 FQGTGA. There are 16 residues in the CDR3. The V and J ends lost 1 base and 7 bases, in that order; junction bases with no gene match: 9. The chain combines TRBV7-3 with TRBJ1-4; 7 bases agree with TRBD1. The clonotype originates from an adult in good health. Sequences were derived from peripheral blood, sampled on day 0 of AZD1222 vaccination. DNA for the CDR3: TGTGCCAGCAGCTTAAGCCTGAGGCAGGGGGGTGAAAAACTGTTTTTT. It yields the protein CASSLSLRQGGEKLFF.